A single sample gave rise to the 18 T cell receptor beta chains below, sequenced in a study of T-cell memory formation after mild COVID-19. Using its own MiXCR run on the 5' RACE reads, TCRdb lists one record per CDR3 protein. Among under 300,000 distinct CDR3 sequences listed, approximately 9% were seen once. Source material: PBMCs or a T cell subset sorted from them (not recorded which). The receptors shown here come from a man in his late teens or twenties who had mild COVID-19 (a few samples of this study predate the infection). Cell type and time point are not known.

There are a few counts of this clonotype. The V gene is TRBV7-3, the J gene TRBJ1-1; D not certain. In germline, CDR1 is SGHTA, CDR2 FQGTGA. The V end lost 4 bases, the J end lost 3 bases, and 6 bases lay between the germline ends. The CDR3 has 12 residues. The DNA for the CDR3 is TGTGCCAGCAGCTCCGGGTACACTGAAGCTTTCTTT. Translating gives CASSSGYTEAFF.

This clonotype was observed a few times. CDR3: CATSSPHRVLTDTQYF. CDR3 DNA sequence: TGTGCCACCAGCAGCCCGCACAGGGTTCTCACAGATACGCAGTATTTT. The chain combines TRBV15 with TRBJ2-3; tentative D call: TRBD1 (6 bases). Trimming took off 3 bases at V and 2 bases at J, with 15 bases between the two ends. Germline values: CDR1 LNHNV, CDR2 YYDKDF (reference sequence). This CDR3 is built from 16 residues. The variable domain in full, with the rest retrieved from reference TRBV15 and TRBJ2-3, is DAMVIQNPRYQVTQFGKPVTLSCSQTLNHNVMYWYQQKSSQAPKLLFHYYDKDFNNEADTPDNFQSRRPNTSFCFLDIRSPGLGDTAMYLCATSSPHRVLTDTQYFGPGTRLTVL.

The chain carries TRBV27 and TRBJ1-2; possible D gene TRBD1, 6 bases. This CDR3 comprises 15 residues. Per germline, CDR1 MNHEY and CDR2 SMNVEV (reference sequence). With 5 bases removed from V and 4 bases from J, the gap between germline ends came to 17 bases. This CDR3 reads CASSTAGGDFYGYTF. CDR3 nucleotide sequence: TGTGCCAGCAGTACCGCTGGGGGCGACTTCTATGGCTACACCTTC.

This clonotype was counted at least ten times. V usage is TRBV7-2 and J usage is TRBJ1-2; D is unclear. The CDR3 covers 13 residues. Germline values: CDR1 SGHTA, CDR2 FQGNSA. Trimming left V 1 base short and J 5 bases short, with 8 bases between. The CDR3 DNA is TGTGCCAGCAGCTTAGGAGGGTATTATGGCTACACCTTC. It codes for CASSLGGYYGYTF.

This clonotype came up a few times. V and J are TRBV5-1 and TRBJ1-2; 8 positions agree with TRBD1. In germline, CDR1 is SGHRS, CDR2 YFSETQ. The CDR3 is 14 amino acids. V was clipped by 4 bases and J by 3 bases; unmatched bases: 5. The DNA for the CDR3 is TGCGCCAGCAGCGTGCCGGGACAGGACTATGGCTACACCTTC. Residues: CASSVPGQDYGYTF.

There are a few counts of this clonotype. This chain uses TRBV7-9 with TRBJ1-6; D uncertain. V was trimmed by 11 bases and J by 8 bases, leaving 16 bases between them. The CDR3 is made up of 13 amino acids. The germline CDR1 and CDR2 sequences are SEHNR and FQNEAQ (reference sequence). CDR3 region: CAGGSTFDSPLHF. In nucleotides, the CDR3 is TGTGCCGGAGGGAGTACCTTCGATTCACCCCTCCACTTT.

This clonotype was seen many times. The gene calls are TRBV18 and TRBJ2-7, with 11 bases aligning to TRBD2. Losses at the gene ends were 6 bases for V and 2 bases for J; bases not matched to a gene: 6. Germline V gives CDR1 KGHSH, CDR2 LQKENI. This CDR3 has 15 amino acids. The CDR3 coding sequence is TGTGCCAGCTCGCCCCCGGGACTAGCGGCCTACGAGCAGTACTTC. This translates into CASSPPGLAAYEQYF.

This chain links TRBV6-5 with TRBJ2-4; the D gene is possibly TRBD2 (5 bases). Per germline, CDR1 MNHEY and CDR2 SVGAGI. V gave up 6 bases and J gave up 7 bases, with 13 bases separating them. The CDR3 covers 13 residues. The CDR3 coding sequence is TGTGCCAGCAGGGGAGTGGAGTGGAACATTCAGTACTTC. This encodes CASRGVEWNIQYF.

This clonotype was seen at least ten times. The chain links TRBV6-2 or TRBV6-3 to TRBJ2-7; D unresolved. Deletions cut 5 bases from V and 0 bases from J, with 5 bases between. Germline lookup yields CDR1 MNHEY and CDR2 SVGEGT. The CDR3 length is 12 residues. CDR3 sequence reads: CASSRSSYEQYF. The CDR3 DNA reads TGTGCCAGCAGTCGGTCCTCCTACGAGCAGTACTTC.

This clonotype was detected ten times or more. The rearrangement joins TRBV10-3 to TRBJ2-2, with 8 bases that match TRBD1. The CDR3 totals 17 residues. CDR1 and CDR2 from the germline V gene are ENHRY and SYGVKD. Trimming cost V 3 bases and J 6 bases; bases outside gene matches: 12. CDR3 residues: CAISDVTGTGLSGELFF. CDR3 in DNA: TGTGCCATCAGTGACGTGACAGGGACAGGCCTATCCGGGGAGCTGTTTTTT.

The chain employs TRBV10-3 and TRBJ1-4; 11 bases are a match to TRBD1. Unmatched junction bases numbered 11, after V lost 5 bases and J lost 3 bases. The CDR3 is 18 residues long. CDR1 is ENHRY and CDR2 is SYGVKD in the germline V gene. Here the CDR3 reads CAISLGTGGIVANEKLFF. The CDR3 bases are TGTGCCATCAGTCTCGGGACAGGGGGAATTGTAGCTAATGAAAAACTGTTTTTT.

This clonotype was seen a few times. The J gene is TRBJ2-1, the V gene TRBV9, with TRBD1 as a possible D gene (6 bases). Trimming took 7 bases from V and 8 from J, leaving 16 bases between them. The V gene's germline CDR1 is SGDLS and CDR2 YYNGEE. The CDR3 spans 13 residues. CDR3 region: CASQAQGSDEQFF. The CDR3 nucleotides are TGTGCCAGCCAGGCCCAGGGGAGCGATGAGCAGTTCTTC.

This chain links TRBV2 with TRBJ2-1; 14 bases align to TRBD2. The length of the CDR3 is 15 residues. J gave up 9 bases and V 2 bases, and 3 bases lay outside the gene matches. Germline CDR1 SNHLY, CDR2 FYNNEI. As DNA, the CDR3 is TGTGCCAGCAGTGAAACGACTAGCGGGGGGGGTGAGCAGTTCTTC. Residues: CASSETTSGGGEQFF.

This clonotype came up many times. V gene TRBV7-2 combines with J gene TRBJ1-6; no reliable D call. Germline CDR1 and CDR2: SGHTA and FQGNSA. V was shortened by 6 bases and J by 9 bases, with 9 bases between the two germline ends. The CDR3 is made up of 12 amino acids. The CDR3 DNA is TGTGCCAGCAGGCGAATGGGTTCACCCCTCCACTTT. Protein sequence: CASRRMGSPLHF.

This clonotype was seen repeatedly, ten times or more. The genes are TRBV5-1 and TRBJ2-3; D gene unclear. Trimming took 0 bases from V and 2 from J, leaving 4 bases between them. This CDR3 has 13 residues. Germline V lookup: CDR1 SGHRS, CDR2 YFSETQ. DNA for the CDR3: TGCGCCAGCAGCTTGGTCCCCACAGATACGCAGTATTTT. Translating it yields CASSLVPTDTQYF.

This clonotype has a count of ten or more. The J gene is TRBJ1-2, the V gene TRBV6-6; unclear D gene. V was cut by 2 bases and J by 2 bases, with 0 bases left in between. The CDR3 has 11 amino acids. Germline CDR1 is MNHNY and CDR2 is SVGAGI (reference sequence). The CDR3, as DNA: TGTGCCAGCAGTTACAACTATGGCTACACCTTC. It codes for CASSYNYGYTF.

The chain joins TRBV7-9 to TRBJ2-1; D is possibly TRBD2 (6 bases). V shed 7 bases and J shed 9 bases, with 16 bases lying between them. The CDR3 loop spans 13 amino acids. Germline V gene sequence: CDR1 SEHNR, CDR2 FQNEAQ (reference sequence). The CDR3 loop reads CASTAGSKSEQFF. CDR3 bases: TGTGCCAGCACCGCCGGGAGCAAATCTGAGCAGTTCTTC.

Only a few counts were recorded for this clonotype. V gene TRBV6-6 combines with J gene TRBJ1-1; D unclear. Per the germline V gene, CDR1 is MNHNY and CDR2 is SVGAGI (reference sequence). V dropped 2 bases and J dropped 6 bases, with 22 bases sitting between them. The CDR3 runs 17 residues. CDR3 amino acids: CASSYPNSRAYAPEAFF. For the CDR3, the DNA is TGTGCCAGCAGTTACCCCAACTCCCGGGCCTACGCCCCTGAAGCTTTCTTT.